These T cell receptor beta chains were read from a single sample in a study of T cell responses to AZD1222 COVID-19 vaccine. Sequencing was performed with immunoSEQ multiplex PCR; in TCRdb, only in-frame clones are kept and a portion is missing. Of under 150,000 clones in the sample, approximately 90% are singletons; the top ten hold around 10%. Sequencing was performed on peripheral blood, taken on day 0 of MenACWY control vaccination. The receptors derive from an adult in good health. CDR3s include the opening cysteine and the closing phenylalanine or tryptophan. A D gene is named only where the DNA matches it firmly. Size tells how often a clone was seen (once, few, many) or the class of an expanded clone, and some rows leave it out.

d_gene	abundance	v_gene	j_gene	CDR3aa	CDR3nt
NA	NA	TRBV5-4	TRBJ2-1	CASSLESRAPTDEQFF	TGTGCCAGCAGCTTGGAGTCTCGAGCGCCGACGGATGAGCAGTTCTTC
NA	NA	TRBV11-3	TRBJ1-3	CASSPRTGNTIYF	TGTGCCAGCAGCCCCCGGACTGGAAACACCATATATTTT
NA	NA	TRBV11-3	TRBJ2-3	CASSFGVRGTDTQYF	TGTGCCAGCAGCTTTGGTGTCAGGGGAACAGATACGCAGTATTTT
NA	NA	TRBV6-4	TRBJ1-1	CASSEFPF	TGTGCCAGCAGTGAATTCCCTTTT
NA	once	TRBV27	TRBJ2-7	CASSSPPGTNSYEQYF	TGTGCCAGCAGTTCTCCGCCCGGGACAAACTCCTACGAGCAGTACTTC
NA	NA	TRBV2	TRBJ1-2	CASSEPTGYYGYTF	TGTGCCAGCAGTGAGCCCACAGGGTACTATGGCTACACCTTC
TRBD1	NA	TRBV6-2/TRBV6-3	TRBJ1-2	CASSDRVTYGYTF	TGTGCCAGCAGTGACAGGGTGACCTATGGCTACACCTTC
TRBD1	NA	TRBV7-8	TRBJ1-1	CASSALQGAGTEAFF	TGTGCCAGCAGCGCACTACAGGGGGCGGGCACTGAAGCTTTCTTT
NA	NA	TRBV2	TRBJ1-1	CASSEEGRTGDEAFF	TGTGCCAGCAGTGAAGAGGGAAGGACGGGAGATGAAGCTTTCTTT
TRBD2	NA	TRBV7-2	TRBJ2-3	CASSLVSGLGSGTDTQYF	TGTGCCAGCAGCTTAGTCTCGGGACTAGGTTCTGGCACAGATACGCAGTATTTT
NA	NA	TRBV7-2	TRBJ1-2	CASSLAAVRGAHGYTF	TGTGCCAGCAGCTTAGCGGCGGTTCGGGGGGCGCATGGCTACACCTTC
TRBD1	NA	TRBV2	TRBJ1-1	CASRDRGYTEAFF	TGTGCCAGCAGGGACAGGGGGTACACTGAAGCTTTCTTT
TRBD2	few	TRBV7-3	TRBJ2-5	CASTPNSRLADGRETQYF	TGTGCCAGCACCCCCAATTCCAGACTAGCGGATGGGCGGGAGACCCAGTACTTC
NA	NA	TRBV5-4	TRBJ1-3	CASREGAGNTIYF	TGTGCCAGCAGGGAAGGTGCGGGAAACACCATATATTTT
NA	NA	TRBV12-3/TRBV12-4	TRBJ2-3	CASSLAGRQYF	TGTGCCAGCAGTTTGGCGGGACGGCAGTATTTT
NA	NA	TRBV7-5	TRBJ2-7	CARSSVGQGAGEQYF	NA
NA	NA	TRBV5-4	TRBJ1-3	CASSPGLGGVVDTIYF	TGTGCCAGCAGCCCGGGATTAGGAGGGGTTGTTGACACCATATATTTT
TRBD1	NA	TRBV27	TRBJ2-7	CASSSGQGAYEQYF	TGTGCCAGCAGTTCGGGACAGGGGGCTTACGAGCAGTACTTC
NA	NA	TRBV5-1	TRBJ2-5	CASSLAGGPEQETQYF	TGCGCCAGCAGCTTGGCCGGAGGGCCGGAACAAGAGACCCAGTACTTC
TRBD1	NA	TRBV24-1	TRBJ1-1	CATSDTGTADEAFF	TGTGCCACCAGTGATACCGGGACAGCTGACGAAGCTTTCTTT
TRBD2	NA	TRBV13	TRBJ2-1	CASSLGRNVAGEVKFF	TGTGCCAGCAGCTTAGGCCGAAATGTGGCGGGAGAAGTGAAGTTCTTC